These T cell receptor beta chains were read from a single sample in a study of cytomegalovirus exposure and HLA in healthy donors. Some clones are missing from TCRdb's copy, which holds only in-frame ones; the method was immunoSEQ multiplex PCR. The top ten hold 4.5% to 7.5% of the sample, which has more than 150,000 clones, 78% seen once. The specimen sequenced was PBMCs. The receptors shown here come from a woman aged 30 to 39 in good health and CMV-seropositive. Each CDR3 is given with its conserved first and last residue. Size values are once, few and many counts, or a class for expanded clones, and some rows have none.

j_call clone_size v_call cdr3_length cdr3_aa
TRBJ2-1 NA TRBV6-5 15 CASSTGLAGYNEQFF
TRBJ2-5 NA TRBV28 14 CASSFPRGRETQYF
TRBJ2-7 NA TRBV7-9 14 CASSSTGGEYEQYF
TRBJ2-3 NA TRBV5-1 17 CASSVYGGLAATDTQYF
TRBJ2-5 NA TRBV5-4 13 CASSPPGGETQYF
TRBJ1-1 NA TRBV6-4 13 CASSETGYTEAFF
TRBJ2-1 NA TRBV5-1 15 CASSLASGPYNEQFF
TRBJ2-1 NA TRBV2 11 CASDRANEQFF
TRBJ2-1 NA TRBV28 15 CASGWTSGSPPGQFF
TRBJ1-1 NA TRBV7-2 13 CASSTRGNTEAFF
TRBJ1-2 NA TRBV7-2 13 CASSLAPGNGYTF
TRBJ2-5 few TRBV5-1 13 CASSLAGLETQYF
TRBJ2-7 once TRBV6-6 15 CASSYSQGSDYEQYF
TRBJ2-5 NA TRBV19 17 CASSIFRAGHDGETQYF
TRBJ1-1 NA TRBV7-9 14 CASSPWTGPTEAFF
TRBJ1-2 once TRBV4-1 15 CASSQGGGSNYGYTF
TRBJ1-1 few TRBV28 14 CASSLWDSNTEAFF
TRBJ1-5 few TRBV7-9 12 CASSVRDQPQHF
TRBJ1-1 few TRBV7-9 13 CASSLAGNTEAFF
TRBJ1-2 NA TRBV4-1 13 CASSARDSGGYTF
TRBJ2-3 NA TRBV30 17 CAWMVPGQSIARDTQYF
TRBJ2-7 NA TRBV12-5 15 CASGLVIPPGGEQYF
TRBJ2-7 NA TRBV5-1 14 CASSLGQGGHEQYF
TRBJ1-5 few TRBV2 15 CASSVWGQGDQPQHF
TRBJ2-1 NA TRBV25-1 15 CATNPTGTDYNEQFF
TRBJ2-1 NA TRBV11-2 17 CASSLGRGRGTYNEQFF
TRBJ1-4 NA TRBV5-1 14 CASSLGTLNEKLFF
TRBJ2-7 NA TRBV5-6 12 CASRQGPYEQYF
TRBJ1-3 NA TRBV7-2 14 CASSLQGYGNTIYF
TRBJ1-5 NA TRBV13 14 CASRRGTGDQPQHF
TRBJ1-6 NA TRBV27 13 CASSFTGNSPLHF
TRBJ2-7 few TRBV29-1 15 CSVDAGLGLSYEQYF
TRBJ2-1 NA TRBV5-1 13 CASRQVGYNEQFF
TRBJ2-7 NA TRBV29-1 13 CSVSVGTAYEQYF
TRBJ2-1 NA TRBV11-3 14 CASEIGRGDNEQFF
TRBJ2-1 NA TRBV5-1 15 CASSQGLAGGLEQFF
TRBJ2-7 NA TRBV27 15 CASSLTGSLGYEQYF
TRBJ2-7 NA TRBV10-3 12 CATSGVTNEQYF
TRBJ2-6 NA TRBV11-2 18 CASSLGLAGYSGANVLTF
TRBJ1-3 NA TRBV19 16 CASSNPIRSSGNTIYF
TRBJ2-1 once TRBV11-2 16 CASSGLQTSSYNEQFF
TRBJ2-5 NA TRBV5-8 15 CASSFLLGSRKTQYF
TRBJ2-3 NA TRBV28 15 CASGPGGASTDTQYF
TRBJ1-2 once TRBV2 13 CASSLTGNYGYTF
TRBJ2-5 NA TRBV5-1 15 CASSFGTRDQETQYF
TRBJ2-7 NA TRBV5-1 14 CASSLAGNSYEQYF